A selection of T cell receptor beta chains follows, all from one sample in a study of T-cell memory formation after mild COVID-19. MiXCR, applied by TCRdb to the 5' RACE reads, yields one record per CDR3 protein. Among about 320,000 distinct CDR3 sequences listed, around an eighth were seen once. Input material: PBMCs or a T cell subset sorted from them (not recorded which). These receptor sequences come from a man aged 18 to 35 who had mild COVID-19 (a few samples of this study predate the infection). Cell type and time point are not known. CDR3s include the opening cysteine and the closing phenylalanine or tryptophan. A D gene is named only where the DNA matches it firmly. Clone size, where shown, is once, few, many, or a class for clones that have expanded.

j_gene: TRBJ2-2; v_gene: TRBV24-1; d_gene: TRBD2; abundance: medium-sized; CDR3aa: CATSDLAGDTGELFF; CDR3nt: TGTGCCACCAGTGATTTAGCGGGGGACACCGGGGAGCTGTTTTTT
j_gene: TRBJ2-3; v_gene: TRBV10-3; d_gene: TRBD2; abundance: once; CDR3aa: CAISDSLTSGTGGDTQYF; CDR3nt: TGTGCCATCAGTGACTCCCTGACTAGCGGGACCGGTGGAGATACGCAGTATTTT
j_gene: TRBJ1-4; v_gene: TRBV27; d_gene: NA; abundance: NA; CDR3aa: CASSLNRVANEKLFF; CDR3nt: TGTGCCAGCAGTCTTAACAGGGTAGCTAATGAAAAACTGTTTTTT
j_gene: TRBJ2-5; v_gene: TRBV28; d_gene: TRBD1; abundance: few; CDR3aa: CASSFLYRGRTEETQYF; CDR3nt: TGTGCCAGCAGTTTCCTGTACAGGGGGCGGACTGAAGAGACCCAGTACTTC
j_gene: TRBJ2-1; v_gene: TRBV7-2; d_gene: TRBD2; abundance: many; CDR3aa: CASSPTSGGPDEQFF; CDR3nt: TGTGCCAGCAGCCCAACTAGCGGGGGGCCCGATGAGCAGTTCTTC
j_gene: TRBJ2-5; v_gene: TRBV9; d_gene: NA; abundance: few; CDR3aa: CASSVHGETETQYF; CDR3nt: TGTGCCAGCAGCGTACACGGGGAGACAGAGACCCAGTACTTC
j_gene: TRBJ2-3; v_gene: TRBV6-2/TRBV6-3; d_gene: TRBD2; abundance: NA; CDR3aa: CASSWTSGGPSTDTQYF; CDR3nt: TGTGCCAGCAGCTGGACTAGCGGGGGGCCGTCCACAGATACGCAGTATTTT
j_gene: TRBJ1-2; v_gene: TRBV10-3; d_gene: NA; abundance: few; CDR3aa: CAISERLDSLFYGYTF; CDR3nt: TGTGCCATCAGTGAGCGACTCGACAGCCTTTTCTATGGCTACACCTTC
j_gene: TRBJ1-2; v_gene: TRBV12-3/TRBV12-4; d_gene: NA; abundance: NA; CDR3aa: CASSLGQGSIGYTF; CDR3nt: TGTGCCAGCAGTTTAGGGCAGGGAAGTATCGGCTACACCTTC
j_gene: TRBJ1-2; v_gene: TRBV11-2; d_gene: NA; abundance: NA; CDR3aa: CASSSGTYGYGYTF; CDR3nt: TGTGCCAGCAGCTCCGGGACTTATGGCTATGGCTACACCTTC
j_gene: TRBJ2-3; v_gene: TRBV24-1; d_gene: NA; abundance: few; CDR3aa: CATSDTRQAGTQYF; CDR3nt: TGTGCCACCAGTGACACCCGACAGGCCGGGACGCAGTATTTT
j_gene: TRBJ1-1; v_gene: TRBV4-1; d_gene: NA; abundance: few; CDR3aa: CASSQDSGLDTEAFF; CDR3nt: TGCGCCAGCAGCCAAGATTCAGGGTTGGACACTGAAGCTTTCTTT